The rows below give T cell receptor beta chains drawn from one sample of a study of T-cell memory formation after mild COVID-19. From the 5' RACE reads, TCRdb called clonotypes with MiXCR, one entry per CDR3 protein. This sample has some 150,000 distinct CDR3 sequences; 19% occur once, and the top ten carry approximately 2.3%. Sequencing was done on a sample of PBMCs or a T cell subset sorted from them (not recorded which). Every receptor here comes from an adult woman who had mild COVID-19 (a few samples of this study predate the infection). Cell type and time point are not known. Each CDR3 is given with its conserved first and last residue. Each record gives: J gene, V gene, CDR3 protein.

j_call: TRBJ1-1
v_call: TRBV18
cdr3_aa: CASSPSTGKNTEAFF

j_call: TRBJ1-1
v_call: TRBV20-1
cdr3_aa: CSAGTGGTEAFF

j_call: TRBJ2-5
v_call: TRBV20-1
cdr3_aa: CSAPSGGNQETQYF

j_call: TRBJ2-7
v_call: TRBV29-1
cdr3_aa: CSVVRAYEQYF

j_call: TRBJ1-2
v_call: TRBV3-1
cdr3_aa: CASSQEGGRGYTF

j_call: TRBJ1-2
v_call: TRBV18
cdr3_aa: CASSPSRQGVESNYGYTF

j_call: TRBJ1-5
v_call: TRBV18
cdr3_aa: CASSPGGLTLLKGPQHF

j_call: TRBJ2-1
v_call: TRBV12-3/TRBV12-4
cdr3_aa: CASSKLAGPNEQFF

j_call: TRBJ2-3
v_call: TRBV7-2
cdr3_aa: CASSLGGNTDTQYF

j_call: TRBJ1-2
v_call: TRBV25-1
cdr3_aa: CASSDHRTGDIYGYTF

j_call: TRBJ1-5
v_call: TRBV12-3/TRBV12-4
cdr3_aa: CASSFRQGNQPQHF

j_call: TRBJ2-7
v_call: TRBV7-2
cdr3_aa: CASREAGGSYEQYF

j_call: TRBJ2-3
v_call: TRBV7-2
cdr3_aa: CASCPGGRDRDTQYF

j_call: TRBJ2-7
v_call: TRBV12-3/TRBV12-4
cdr3_aa: CASREASSSFEQYF

j_call: TRBJ2-5
v_call: TRBV29-1
cdr3_aa: CSVRQETQYF

j_call: TRBJ1-2
v_call: TRBV5-1
cdr3_aa: CASGRGHLAYGYTF

j_call: TRBJ2-1
v_call: TRBV7-2
cdr3_aa: CASSRGLAGVVVYNEQFF

j_call: TRBJ1-3
v_call: TRBV12-3/TRBV12-4
cdr3_aa: CASRRTSGNTIYF

j_call: TRBJ1-5
v_call: TRBV20-1
cdr3_aa: CSVRVGPYSNQPQHF

j_call: TRBJ2-5
v_call: TRBV12-3/TRBV12-4
cdr3_aa: CASSLSWETSGGQETQYF

j_call: TRBJ1-1
v_call: TRBV4-1
cdr3_aa: CASSQDFRRLNTEAFF

j_call: TRBJ1-1
v_call: TRBV20-1
cdr3_aa: CSAKKQGVDTEAFF

j_call: TRBJ2-7
v_call: TRBV5-1
cdr3_aa: CASTGTGFNEQYF

j_call: TRBJ2-5
v_call: TRBV29-1
cdr3_aa: CSVEEWSSEETQYF

j_call: TRBJ2-4
v_call: TRBV12-3/TRBV12-4
cdr3_aa: CASTQGGILAKNIQYF

j_call: TRBJ2-5
v_call: TRBV10-2
cdr3_aa: CASSERHPPGGTQYF

j_call: TRBJ2-3
v_call: TRBV29-1
cdr3_aa: CSVQTWGTDTQYF

j_call: TRBJ2-3
v_call: TRBV5-1
cdr3_aa: CASRLQGAGSTDTQYF

j_call: TRBJ2-5
v_call: TRBV6-5
cdr3_aa: CASSYRGIFQETQYF

j_call: TRBJ1-2
v_call: TRBV5-1
cdr3_aa: CASSLASGTGMNYGYTF

j_call: TRBJ2-7
v_call: TRBV6-5
cdr3_aa: CASSSWAYEQYF

j_call: TRBJ2-7
v_call: TRBV25-1
cdr3_aa: CASSDISAASSYEQYF

j_call: TRBJ2-7
v_call: TRBV7-8
cdr3_aa: CASSLGQYEQYF

j_call: TRBJ2-4
v_call: TRBV29-1
cdr3_aa: CSVALSVSKNIQYF

j_call: TRBJ1-2
v_call: TRBV2
cdr3_aa: CASTAGGYTF

j_call: TRBJ2-2
v_call: TRBV5-1
cdr3_aa: CASSWVDSYTGELFF

j_call: TRBJ1-5
v_call: TRBV12-3/TRBV12-4
cdr3_aa: CASSLLDRAGQPQHF

j_call: TRBJ2-7
v_call: TRBV7-2
cdr3_aa: CASSLAQGLLAGEQYF

j_call: TRBJ1-6
v_call: TRBV24-1
cdr3_aa: CATRGPGANSPLHF

j_call: TRBJ2-1
v_call: TRBV19
cdr3_aa: CASSIGYGEQFF

j_call: TRBJ2-2
v_call: TRBV5-1
cdr3_aa: CASSLVPGNTGELFF

j_call: TRBJ2-5
v_call: TRBV5-1
cdr3_aa: CASSLGAVSSTQYF

j_call: TRBJ2-7
v_call: TRBV4-1
cdr3_aa: CASSRGRQGGYEQYF

j_call: TRBJ1-1
v_call: TRBV12-3/TRBV12-4
cdr3_aa: CASSLDSMVNTEAFF

j_call: TRBJ2-1
v_call: TRBV11-3
cdr3_aa: CASSLEEGYNEQFF